One and the same sample provided the 21 T cell receptor beta chains below, sequenced in a study of T-cell reconstitution after alpha-beta-depleted transplantation in children. During its preparation, the TCRbeta library received unique molecular identifiers. TCRdb reanalysed the PCR reads using MiXCR and keeps one entry per CDR3 protein. Here the sample spans some 260,000 distinct CDR3 sequences, 24% being singletons. The sample was PBMCs, mostly from graft donor cells, taken 360 days after TCRalphabeta/CD19-depleted stem cell transplant. The origin of the receptors is a female patient aged 2-9 years who had a stem cell transplant for congenital amegakaryocytic thrombocytopenia, so the T cells may come from the graft donor.

This clonotype was counted between two and nine times. This sequence joins TRBV7-2 and TRBJ2-3; no definite D call. The germline V gene has CDR1 SGHTA and CDR2 FQGNSA. Trimming stripped 6 bases from V and 4 bases from J, with 11 bases between. CDR3 length equals 13 residues. The CDR3 region is CASSLTASDTQYF. CDR3 DNA sequence: TGTGCCAGCAGTCTTACAGCATCAGATACGCAGTATTTT.

This clonotype has only a few counts. V is TRBV2 and J is TRBJ2-7; D is unresolved. V dropped 3 bases and J dropped 3 bases, with 9 bases sitting between them. CDR1 and CDR2 (germline): SNHLY, FYNNEI. CDR3 length equals 13 residues. CDR3 in amino acids: CASSDMTNYEQYF. DNA of the CDR3: TGTGCCAGCAGTGACATGACGAACTACGAGCAGTACTTC.

This clonotype was found many times. V is TRBV5-1 and J is TRBJ2-1; D not certain. The germline V and J ends were trimmed by 0 bases and 8 bases, with 3 bases remaining between them. CDR3 size: 11 residues. Per germline, CDR1 SGHRS and CDR2 YFSETQ. The DNA for the CDR3 is TGCGCCAGCAGCTTGGACCATGAGCAGTTCTTC. Its protein product is CASSLDHEQFF.

A few counts support this clonotype. The chain combines TRBV5-1 with TRBJ2-3, with 12 positions matching TRBD2. V was pared by 0 bases and J by 6 bases, with 8 bases of the junction left unmatched. Germline loops: CDR1 SGHRS, CDR2 YFSETQ. This CDR3 spans 17 amino acids. CDR3 sequence reads: CASSLEASGGARDTQYF. CDR3 nucleotides: TGCGCCAGCAGCTTGGAGGCTAGCGGGGGGGCCCGTGATACGCAGTATTTT.

V and J are TRBV9 and TRBJ1-1; possible D gene TRBD1, 6 bases. There are 15 residues in the CDR3. V was pared by 1 base and J by 3 bases, with 13 bases between. CDR1 and CDR2 from the germline V gene are SGDLS and YYNGEE. In nucleotides, the CDR3 is TGTGCCAGCAGCGTATCAACAGGGCTATACACTGAAGCTTTCTTT. It yields the protein CASSVSTGLYTEAFF.

The genes are TRBV6-5 and TRBJ2-1; TRBD2 matches 16 bases. Germline V lookup: CDR1 MNHEY, CDR2 SVGAGI. After removal of 2 bases from V and 8 bases from J, the junction contained 9 bases not matched to a gene. The CDR3 totals 18 residues. This CDR3 is CASSYDSSGLAGGHEQFF. Here the CDR3 DNA reads TGTGCCAGCAGTTACGACTCGTCGGGACTAGCGGGGGGGCATGAGCAGTTCTTC.

The chain combines TRBV3-1 with TRBJ2-7; D gene ambiguous. This CDR3 comprises 12 residues. The V gene lost 5 bases and the J gene lost 4 bases, with 9 bases spanning the gap. Germline V gene sequence: CDR1 LGHDT, CDR2 YNNKEL (reference sequence). The chain's CDR3 is CASSSIWYEQYF. The CDR3 DNA is TGTGCCAGCAGCTCTATTTGGTACGAGCAGTACTTC.

The V call is TRBV3-1, the J call TRBJ2-3, with 8 bases identical to TRBD2. Trimming cost V 4 bases and J 3 bases; bases outside gene matches: 9. The germline V gene has CDR1 LGHDT and CDR2 YNNKEL (reference sequence). CDR3 length: 16 residues. CDR3 sequence: CASSPRAGAGTDTQYF. CDR3 bases: TGTGCCAGCAGCCCCCGAGCGGGAGCCGGAACAGATACGCAGTATTTT.

This clonotype was seen more than once but under ten times. The chain couples TRBV21-1 to TRBJ2-3; the D call of TRBD1 is as the table states it, not checked on the DNA. TRBV21-1 is given as a pseudogene. This CDR3 has 15 amino acids. In DNA, the CDR3 is TGTGCCAGCCCCGCCCAATCGGGGGGCCCAGATACGCAGTATTTT. This gives the protein CASPAQSGGPDTQYF.

This clonotype was recorded at least ten times. The rearrangement uses TRBV12-3 or TRBV12-4 and TRBJ2-5; 11 bases fit TRBD2. The CDR3 spans 16 residues. Unmatched junction bases numbered 6, after V lost 4 bases and J lost 2 bases. CDR3 nucleotides: TGTGCCAGCAGTTCCCCTGGGACTAGCGGTCAAGAGACCCAGTACTTC. This gives the protein CASSSPGTSGQETQYF.

This clonotype was detected many times. The CDR3 nucleotides read TGCAGTGCTCCCCTCTGGCGAGCAACCTACGAGCAGTACTTC. It encodes CSAPLWRATYEQYF. The V gene is TRBV20-1, the J gene TRBJ2-7; D not certain. This CDR3 is 14 amino acids long. CDR1 and CDR2 from the germline V gene are DFQATT and SNEGSKA (reference sequence). The V end lost 5 bases, the J end lost 2 bases, and 16 bases lay between the germline ends.

CDR3 residues: CASSSISMNTEAFF. The CDR3 DNA follows: TGTGCCAGCAGCTCGATAAGTATGAACACTGAAGCTTTCTTT. The V call is TRBV5-8, the J call TRBJ1-1; D gene uncertain. Germline CDR1 SGHTS, CDR2 YDEGEE. This CDR3 comprises 14 residues. V was shortened by 3 bases and J by 0 bases, with 9 bases between the two germline ends.

The chain joins TRBV4-1 to TRBJ1-4; maybe TRBD1 (5 bases). Germline V lookup: CDR1 MGHRA, CDR2 YSYEKL. The CDR3 contains 17 residues. The ends were cut back, 1 base at V and 4 bases at J, with 16 bases in the middle. CDR3 amino acids: CASSQAIRGVDNEKLFF. DNA of the CDR3: TGCGCCAGCAGCCAAGCCATCCGAGGGGTGGATAATGAAAAACTGTTTTTT.

The chain combines TRBV5-1 with TRBJ2-2; D is perhaps TRBD2 (5 bases). The CDR3 is 15 amino acids. Trimming left V 0 bases short and J 3 bases short, with 9 bases between. CDR1 and CDR2 from the germline V gene are SGHRS and YFSETQ. CDR3 DNA sequence: TGCGCCAGCAGCTTGGGGGGAGCCTACACCGGGGAGCTGTTTTTT. Residues: CASSLGGAYTGELFF.

This clonotype was found many times. The rearrangement joins TRBV12-3 or TRBV12-4 to TRBJ1-5; 7 bases agree with TRBD1. The CDR3 extends over 14 amino acids. V gave up 6 bases and J gave up 12 bases; unmatched junction bases: 14. CDR3 loop: CASSPRDRHQVQHF. In DNA form, the CDR3 reads TGTGCCAGCAGCCCCCGGGACAGACACCAGGTCCAGCATTTT.

This chain joins TRBV10-2 and TRBJ1-3, with D hard to call. Trimming removed 2 bases at V and 7 bases at J, with 9 bases between. The germline V gene encodes CDR1 WSHSY and CDR2 SAAADI. The length of the CDR3 is 13 residues. CDR3 DNA: TGCGCCAGCAGTGAGACCAGGAGGAACACCATATATTTT. Its protein is CASSETRRNTIYF.

In this sample, this clonotype turned up many times. The chain employs TRBV12-3 or TRBV12-4 and TRBJ2-1, with TRBD2 matching 7 bases. The CDR3 spans 14 residues. V dropped 3 bases and J dropped 8; count of bases not matched to a gene: 7. This chain's CDR3 is CASSLNRGVDEQFF. In DNA form, the CDR3 reads TGTGCCAGCAGTTTGAACCGGGGGGTGGATGAGCAGTTCTTC.

This clonotype was seen ten or more times. CDR3 in amino acids: CAISDLLDSNEKLFF. The CDR3 nucleotides are TGTGCCATCAGTGATTTACTCGATTCTAATGAAAAACTGTTTTTT. V is TRBV10-3 and J is TRBJ1-4; D unclear. The V gene's germline CDR1 is ENHRY and CDR2 SYGVKD. The CDR3 covers 15 residues. V gave up 3 bases and J gave up 3 bases, with 11 bases separating them.

V gene TRBV28 combines with J gene TRBJ2-7, with 10 bases matching TRBD2. The V gene's germline CDR1 is MDHEN and CDR2 SYDVKM. V shed 7 bases, J shed 0 bases, and the junction held 6 bases outside the gene matches. The CDR3 length is 15 residues. This chain's CDR3 is CASIASGRASYEQYF. CDR3 in DNA: TGTGCCAGCATCGCGAGCGGGAGGGCCTCCTACGAGCAGTACTTC.

CDR3 coding DNA: TGTGCCAGCTCACCACTTTGGGGCCAGGGCTACGAGCAGTACTTC. Residues: CASSPLWGQGYEQYF. V and J are TRBV18 and TRBJ2-7; possible D gene TRBD1, 5 bases. This CDR3 comprises 15 residues. Germline V gives CDR1 KGHSH, CDR2 LQKENI. Trimming removed 1 base at V and 3 bases at J, with 13 bases between.

The CDR3 sequence: CASSQGQGARITGELFF. CDR3 sequence (DNA): TGCGCCAGCAGCCAAGGACAGGGGGCGCGAATTACCGGGGAGCTGTTTTTT. This chain connects TRBV4-1 to TRBJ2-2; 10 positions agree with TRBD1. CDR1 and CDR2 (germline): MGHRA, YSYEKL. The CDR3 is 17 residues long. V was pared by 1 base and J by 5 bases, with 7 bases of the junction left unmatched.